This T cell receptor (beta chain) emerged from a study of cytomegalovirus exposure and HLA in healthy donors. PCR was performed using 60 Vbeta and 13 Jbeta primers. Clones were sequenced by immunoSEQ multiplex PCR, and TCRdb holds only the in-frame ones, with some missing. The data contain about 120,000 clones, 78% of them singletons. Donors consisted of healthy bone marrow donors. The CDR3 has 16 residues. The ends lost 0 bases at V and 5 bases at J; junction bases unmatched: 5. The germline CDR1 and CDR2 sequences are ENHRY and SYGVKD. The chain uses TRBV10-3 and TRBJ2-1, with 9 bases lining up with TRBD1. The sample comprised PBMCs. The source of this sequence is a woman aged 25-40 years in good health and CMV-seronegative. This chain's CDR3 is CAISESDRGRNNEQFF. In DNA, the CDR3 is TGTGCCATCAGTGAGTCGGACAGGGGACGTAACAATGAGCAGTTCTTC.